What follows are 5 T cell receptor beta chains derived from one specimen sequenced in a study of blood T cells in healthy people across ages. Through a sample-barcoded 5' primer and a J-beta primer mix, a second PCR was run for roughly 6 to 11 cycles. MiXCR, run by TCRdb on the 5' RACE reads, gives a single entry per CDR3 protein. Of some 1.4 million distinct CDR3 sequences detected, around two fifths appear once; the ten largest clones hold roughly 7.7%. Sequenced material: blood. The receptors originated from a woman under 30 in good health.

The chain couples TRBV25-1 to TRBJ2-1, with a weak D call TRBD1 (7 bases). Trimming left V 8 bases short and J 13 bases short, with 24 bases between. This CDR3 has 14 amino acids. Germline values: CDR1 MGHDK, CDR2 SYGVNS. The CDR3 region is CASSDRLSGETQFF. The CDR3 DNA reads TGTGCCAGCTCGGACAGGTTATCGGGAGAGACCCAGTTCTTC.

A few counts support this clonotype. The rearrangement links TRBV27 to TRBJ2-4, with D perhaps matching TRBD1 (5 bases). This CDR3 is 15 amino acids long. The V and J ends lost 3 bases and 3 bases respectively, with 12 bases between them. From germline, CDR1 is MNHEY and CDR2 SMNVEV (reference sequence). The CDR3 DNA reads TGTGCCAGCAGTTTTTTGACAGACAGCAAAAACATTCAGTACTTC. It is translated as CASSFLTDSKNIQYF.

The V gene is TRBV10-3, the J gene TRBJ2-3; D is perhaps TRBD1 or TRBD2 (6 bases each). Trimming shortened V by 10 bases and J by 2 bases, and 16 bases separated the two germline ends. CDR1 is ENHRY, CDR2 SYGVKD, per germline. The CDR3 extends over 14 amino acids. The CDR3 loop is CASKEGGLTDTQYF. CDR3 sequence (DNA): TGTGCCAGTAAGGAGGGGGGACTCACAGATACGCAGTATTTT.

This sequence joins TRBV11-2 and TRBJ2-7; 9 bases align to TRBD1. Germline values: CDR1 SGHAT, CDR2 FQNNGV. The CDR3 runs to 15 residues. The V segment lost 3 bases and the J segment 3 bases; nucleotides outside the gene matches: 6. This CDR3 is CASSFGQGSGYEQYF. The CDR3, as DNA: TGTGCCAGCAGCTTCGGACAGGGGAGCGGCTACGAGCAGTACTTC. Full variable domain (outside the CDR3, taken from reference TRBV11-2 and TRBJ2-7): EAGVAQSPRYKIIEKRQSVAFWCNPISGHATLYWYQQILGQGPKLLIQFQNNGVVDDSQLPKDRFSAERLKGVDSTLKIQPAKLEDSAVYLCASSFGQGSGYEQYFGPGTRLTVT.

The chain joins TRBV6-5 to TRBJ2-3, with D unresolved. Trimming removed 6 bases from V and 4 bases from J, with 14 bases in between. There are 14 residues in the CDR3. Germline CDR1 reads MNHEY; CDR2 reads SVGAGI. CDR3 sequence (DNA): TGTGCCAGCAGGTACGGCCAGTATTCAGATACGCAGTATTTT. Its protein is CASRYGQYSDTQYF.